Following are 5 T cell receptor beta chains from one sample sequenced in a study of response to subunit inactivated influenza vaccine (dated by TCRdb to between 2017 and 2018). The method behind the library was RT-PCR. TCRdb shows the sequencer as Illumina HiSeq 2500. TCRdb redid the processing of the public reads, applying fastp at Q25 and MiXCR, and retained in-frame beta chains. For every CDR3 protein sequence, its rows merge into one entry that carries the most common genes and DNA. This sample comprises a few hundred thousand distinct CDR3 sequences, approximately 7.3% of them detected only once. The leading ten clones occupy around 13% of the sample. The sequenced sample was PBMCs from blood, obtained around 25 months after vaccination. These receptors all come from a man aged 50-75 years who received an inactivated influenza vaccine. Donor details come from another sample of the same person, matched by shared clones.

This clonotype was recorded a few times. Here the CDR3 reads CASSAREANINSYEQYF. In DNA form, the CDR3 reads TGCGCCAGCAGCGCCCGGGAGGCGAACATAAACTCCTACGAGCAGTACTTC. The chain couples TRBV5-1 to TRBJ2-7; TRBD2 matches at 7 bases. CDR3 size: 17 residues. V trimming: 4 bases; J trimming: 0 bases; junction bases outside the gene matches: 13. Looked up from germline, CDR1 is SGHRS and CDR2 is YFSETQ.

This clonotype appeared a few times. The chain links TRBV5-5 to TRBJ2-7; D not resolved. The germline V and J ends were trimmed by 0 bases and 1 base, with 8 bases remaining between them. The CDR3 runs to 14 residues. The germline gives CDR1 SGHKS, CDR2 YYEKEE (reference sequence). DNA for the CDR3: TGTGCCAGCAGCTTGGTTTCCAGTTCCTACGAGCAGTACTTC. Amino acids: CASSLVSSSYEQYF.

This clonotype was seen more than once but under ten times. The CDR3 nucleotides are TGTGCCAGCAGCAGAACAGGGTTAAGTTTTCCAATTACCACAGATACGCAGTATTTT. Its translation is CASSRTGLSFPITTDTQYF. The gene calls are TRBV11-2 and TRBJ2-3, with D possibly matching TRBD1 (6 bases). The V gene's germline CDR1 is SGHAT and CDR2 FQNNGV. The CDR3 has 19 residues. V was shortened by 5 bases and J by 2 bases, with 26 bases between the two germline ends.

This clonotype was picked up a small number of times. This sequence joins TRBV27 and TRBJ1-2, with D perhaps matching TRBD1 (5 bases). With 3 bases removed from V and 4 bases from J, the gap between germline ends came to 15 bases. The germline V gene encodes CDR1 MNHEY and CDR2 SMNVEV (reference sequence). The CDR3 is made up of 15 amino acids. The CDR3 reads CASSLGPGIAYGYTF. CDR3 nucleotides: TGTGCCAGCAGTTTGGGACCGGGGATTGCCTATGGCTACACCTTC.

This clonotype was observed a few times. This rearrangement joins TRBV19 to TRBJ2-1, with 8 bases matching TRBD2. This CDR3 has 14 residues. The germline V gene encodes CDR1 LNHDA and CDR2 SQIVND (reference sequence). Trimming at V came to 3 bases and at J to 8 bases, leaving 6 bases not matched to a gene. The CDR3 coding sequence is TGTGCCAGTAGTATCCAGCGGGGGTGGGATGAGCAGTTCTTC. Translating gives CASSIQRGWDEQFF.